Shown below are 30 T cell receptor beta chains from a single sample sequenced in a study of blood T cells in healthy people across ages. The use of a sample-barcoded 5' primer and a J-beta primer mix characterized a second PCR of roughly 7 to 11 cycles. TCRdb reprocessed the 5' RACE reads via MiXCR and lists one record per CDR3 protein. Among 800,000 or so distinct CDR3 sequences, 46% were seen once, and the ten largest hold around a sixth. The sequencing sample was made of blood. The receptors were sampled from an elderly man in good health.

The chain uses TRBV9 and TRBJ2-1, with D maybe TRBD2 (5 bases). Per germline, CDR1 SGDLS and CDR2 YYNGEE. V was clipped by 6 bases and J by 9 bases, with 16 bases between them. The CDR3 loop spans 13 amino acids. The DNA for the CDR3 is TGTGCCAGCACGGACCCGGGGTCAAGTGAGCAGTTCTTC. Amino acid sequence: CASTDPGSSEQFF.

This clonotype was counted between two and nine times. A much bigger clone sits one base away, suggesting this may be a read error. The chain uses TRBV20-1 and TRBJ2-5, with 11 positions matching TRBD2. The V gene's germline CDR1 is DFQATT and CDR2 SNEGSKA (reference sequence). CDR3 length equals 19 residues. With 2 bases clipped from V and 11 bases from J, the junction kept 25 bases outside the gene matches. For the CDR3, the DNA is TGCAGTGCTAGATCATTGACTAGCGGGATCCCCGGGTCACACAATGAGCAGTACTTC. This translates into CSARSLTSGIPGSHNEQYF.

The CDR3: CASSSGSPPLYNEQFF. The CDR3 DNA sequence: TGTGCCAGCAGTTCCGGGTCCCCCCCTCTTTACAATGAGCAGTTCTTC. This chain links TRBV27 with TRBJ2-1; D remains ambiguous. V was shortened by 4 bases and J by 4 bases, with 17 bases between the two germline ends. The CDR3 totals 16 residues. Germline V lookup: CDR1 MNHEY, CDR2 SMNVEV (reference sequence).

The CDR3 DNA follows: TGTGCCAGCAGTCGAACGGACGAGCAGTACTTC. It codes for CASSRTDEQYF. The chain uses TRBV2 and TRBJ2-7; D call uncertain. Germline CDR1 SNHLY, CDR2 FYNNEI. V dropped 5 bases and J dropped 5 bases, with 7 bases sitting between them. The CDR3 is made up of 11 amino acids.

This chain joins TRBV29-1 and TRBJ2-5, with D possibly TRBD2 on 6 matching bases. The CDR3 spans 13 residues. Germline lookup yields CDR1 SQVTM and CDR2 ANQGSEA. V gave up 3 bases and J gave up 5 bases, with 13 bases separating them. CDR3 amino acids: CSVDRTGVETQYF. The DNA of the CDR3 is TGCAGCGTTGACAGAACGGGAGTGGAGACCCAGTACTTC.

The count of this clonotype is one. V is TRBV6-2 or TRBV6-3 and J is TRBJ2-3; D is uncertain. Trimming stripped 1 base from V and 2 bases from J, with 10 bases between. Germline V gene sequence: CDR1 MNHEY, CDR2 SVGEGT. The CDR3 has 15 amino acids. CDR3 in amino acids: CASSYLQQATDTQYF. The DNA for the CDR3 is TGTGCCAGCAGTTACTTACAACAAGCCACAGATACGCAGTATTTT.

The chain couples TRBV4-1 to TRBJ2-3; TRBD2 matches 8 bases. Trimming cost V 2 bases and J 3 bases; bases outside gene matches: 4. The germline V gene has CDR1 MGHRA and CDR2 YSYEKL. The CDR3 spans 15 residues. CDR3 in amino acids: CASSQQAGDTDTQYF. The DNA of the CDR3 is TGCGCCAGCAGCCAACAAGCGGGGGATACAGATACGCAGTATTTT.

As concerns this clonotype: Compared with germline, one end of the junction differs, possibly owing to a read error. The rearrangement links TRBV5-5 to TRBJ2-1; D is possibly TRBD1 (5 bases). The germline V gene has CDR1 SGHKS and CDR2 YYEKEE (reference sequence). CDR3 length: 13 amino acids. The CDR3 protein is CASSLLGRNERFF. The CDR3, as DNA: TGTGCCAGCAGCTTATTGGGGCGAAATGAGCGGTTCTTC.

The chain has TRBV13 and TRBJ2-5; possibly TRBD2 for D (8 bases). This CDR3 has 16 amino acids. The V gene's germline CDR1 is PRHDT and CDR2 FYEKMQ (reference sequence). Trimming pared 6 bases from V and 11 bases from J, leaving 28 bases between. The chain's CDR3 is CASSPPGGRLAREQYF. CDR3 coding DNA: TGTGCCAGCAGTCCACCAGGGGGGAGACTAGCGAGAGAGCAGTACTTC. The full variable domain, with the rest looked up from reference TRBV13 and TRBJ2-5, is AAGVIQSPRHLIKEKRETATLKCYPIPRHDTVYWYQQGPGQDPQFLISFYEKMQSDKGSIPDRFSAQQFSDYHSELNMSSLELGDSALYFCASSPPGGRLAREQYFGPGTRLLVL.

This clonotype was seen a handful of times. This chain joins TRBV6-6 and TRBJ2-7; D might be TRBD2 (5 bases). This CDR3 comprises 16 residues. V lost 3 bases and J lost 2, with 17 bases in between. Looked up from germline, CDR1 is MNHNY and CDR2 is SVGAGI (reference sequence). As DNA, the CDR3 is TGTGCCAGCAGTTATTCCCCAGGCGGGCCCACCTACGAGCAGTACTTC. Amino acid sequence: CASSYSPGGPTYEQYF.

The V call is TRBV3-1, the J call TRBJ2-3; D is unresolved. Germline V gene data show CDR1 as LGHDT and CDR2 as YNNKEL (reference sequence). V lost 3 bases and J 6 bases, leaving 4 bases between the germline ends. This CDR3 is 11 amino acids long. The CDR3 sequence is CASSHLDTQYF. CDR3 nucleotide sequence: TGTGCCAGCAGCCATCTGGATACGCAGTATTTT.

This clonotype turned up a few times. The chain couples TRBV10-3 to TRBJ1-2; D is ambiguous. Germline V gives CDR1 ENHRY, CDR2 SYGVKD. The ends were cut back, 6 bases at V and 5 bases at J, with 13 bases in the middle. This CDR3 comprises 13 residues. CDR3 sequence (DNA): TGTGCCATCAGCGGCATACCGGAATATGGCTACACCTTC. This translates into CAISGIPEYGYTF.

With regard to this clonotype: A junction end diverges from the germline sequence, so it may reflect a read error. This chain joins TRBV2 and TRBJ2-5; 8 positions match TRBD2. There are 16 residues in the CDR3. Germline lookup yields CDR1 SNHLY and CDR2 FYNNEI. The CDR3 coding sequence is TGTGCCAGCAGGGAAGGGGTAGCGGGGAACCAAGAGACCCAGTACTTC. Its translation is CASREGVAGNQETQYF.

V usage is TRBV20-1 and J usage is TRBJ2-7, with 8 bases that match TRBD2. The length of the CDR3 is 15 residues. V shed 8 bases and J 0 bases; nucleotides not matched to a gene: 12. CDR1 is DFQATT and CDR2 is SNEGSKA in the germline V gene (reference sequence). CDR3 protein: CSSGSKLASSYEQYF. CDR3 DNA sequence: TGCAGTAGCGGGAGCAAACTGGCGAGCTCCTACGAGCAGTACTTC.

The chain couples TRBV4-2 to TRBJ1-1; D remains ambiguous. The CDR3 totals 15 residues. V was trimmed by 0 bases and J by 5 bases, leaving 13 bases between them. In germline, CDR1 is LGHNA, CDR2 YNFKEQ. DNA for the CDR3: TGTGCCAGCAGCCAAGACGCCTTCCTCAGGACTGAAGCTTTCTTT. It specifies CASSQDAFLRTEAFF.

In this sample, this clonotype turned up once. The conserved phenylalanine or tryptophan normally closing the CDR3 is absent here, so this likely arose from a read error. This chain uses TRBV15 with TRBJ2-1; D is ambiguous. CDR1 LNHNV and CDR2 YYDKDF come from the germline V gene (reference sequence). V was shortened by 8 bases and J by 6 bases, with 17 bases between the two germline ends. This CDR3 contains 14 residues. CDR3: CATSLSHDLNEQFI. The CDR3 DNA reads TGTGCCACCTCTTTATCACATGATCTCAATGAGCAGTTCATC.

The chain is built from TRBV11-2 and TRBJ1-2, with a possible D match to TRBD1 (5 bases). The CDR3 contains 16 residues. The ends were cut back, 1 base at V and 4 bases at J, with 16 bases in the middle. Per germline, CDR1 SGHAT and CDR2 FQNNGV. This CDR3 is CASSLGTGTSLYGYTF. The CDR3 nucleotides read TGTGCCAGCAGCTTAGGGACCGGGACTTCTCTCTATGGCTACACCTTC.

The CDR3 reads CSARGTFNEQYF. CDR3 bases: TGCAGTGCTAGGGGGACTTTTAATGAGCAGTACTTC. V usage is TRBV20-1 and J usage is TRBJ2-5; TRBD2 might be the D (6 bases). Trimming removed 3 bases at V and 11 bases at J, with 16 bases between. This CDR3 is built from 12 residues. Germline CDR1 DFQATT, CDR2 SNEGSKA (reference sequence).

This CDR3 is CAWRTGPYEQYF. The DNA of the CDR3 is TGTGCCTGGCGGACGGGTCCCTACGAGCAGTACTTC. The rearrangement joins TRBV30 to TRBJ2-7; unclear D gene. The CDR3 covers 12 residues. V was clipped by 5 bases and J by 2 bases, with 10 bases between them. The germline V gene has CDR1 GTSNPN and CDR2 SVGIG (reference sequence).

This clonotype turned up a few times. The chain's CDR3 is CASSLLAGAGNEQFF. The CDR3 nucleotides are TGTGCCAGCAGTTTACTAGCGGGAGCAGGCAATGAGCAGTTCTTC. V usage is TRBV6-2 or TRBV6-3 and J usage is TRBJ2-1, with 11 nucleotides matching TRBD2. The CDR3 spans 15 residues. J lost 6 bases, V lost 4 bases, and 5 bases had no gene match. Germline lookup yields CDR1 MNHEY and CDR2 SVGEGT.

The chain joins TRBV3-1 to TRBJ2-5; the D gene is possibly TRBD2 (7 bases). The tail of the sequence fits TRBJ2-7 better, so the J call may be wrong. Germline values: CDR1 LGHDT, CDR2 YNNKEL (reference sequence). The CDR3 is made up of 15 amino acids. This CDR3 reads CASSLKGEGAYEQYF. CDR3 nucleotides: TGTGCCAGCAGTCTTAAGGGGGAGGGGGCCTACGAGCAGTACTTC.

This chain links TRBV10-3 with TRBJ1-6; unclear D gene. Per germline, CDR1 ENHRY and CDR2 SYGVKD. V was clipped by 6 bases and J by 5 bases, with 5 bases between them. CDR3 size: 12 residues. CDR3 nucleotide sequence: TGTGCCATCAGGAGTGATAATTCACCCCTCCACTTT. This codes for CAIRSDNSPLHF.

V and J are TRBV28 and TRBJ2-3; 7 nucleotides align to TRBD1. The ends lost 6 bases at V and 0 bases at J; junction bases unmatched: 6. The CDR3 contains 15 residues. Germline CDR1 and CDR2: MDHEN and SYDVKM. Here the CDR3 DNA reads TGTGCCAGCAGGCCACAGGGGATGAGCACAGATACGCAGTATTTT. Translation: CASRPQGMSTDTQYF.

The chain links TRBV10-1 to TRBJ1-1; the match to TRBD1 covers 7 bases. The germline V gene encodes CDR1 WNHNN and CDR2 SYGVQD (reference sequence). The CDR3 is made up of 14 amino acids. The ends lost 6 bases at V and 2 bases at J; junction bases unmatched: 6. This chain's CDR3 is CASSKTGINTEAFF. The CDR3 nucleotides are TGCGCCAGCAGCAAGACAGGGATCAACACTGAAGCTTTCTTT.

This clonotype was seen more than once but under ten times. The CDR3 DNA reads TGTGCCAGCTCACCAGGGGGGACAGCTCGCGAGCAGTACTTC. Amino acid sequence: CASSPGGTAREQYF. V gene TRBV18 combines with J gene TRBJ2-5; possibly TRBD1 for D (7 bases). The J call is doubtful: the DNA matches TRBJ2-7 better. The CDR3 covers 14 residues. The germline V gene has CDR1 KGHSH and CDR2 LQKENI.

This rearrangement joins TRBV3-1 to TRBJ2-1; TRBD2 matches 7 bases. The V gene's germline CDR1 is LGHDT and CDR2 YNNKEL (reference sequence). V dropped 1 base and J dropped 2; count of bases not matched to a gene: 5. This CDR3 is 16 amino acids long. The CDR3 nucleotides are TGTGCCAGCAGCCAAGCCGGGACTACAGCCTACAATGAGCAGTTCTTC. This codes for CASSQAGTTAYNEQFF.

CDR3 residues: CASRASGTINEQFF. CDR3 coding DNA: TGCGCCAGTCGTGCTAGCGGGACTATCAATGAGCAGTTCTTC. J is TRBJ2-1 and V is TRBV5-1, with 9 bases that match TRBD2. V trimming: 8 bases; J trimming: 6 bases; junction bases outside the gene matches: 9. From germline, CDR1 is SGHRS and CDR2 YFSETQ. The length of the CDR3 is 14 residues. The full variable domain, completed using reference TRBV5-1 and TRBJ2-1, is KAGVTQTPRYLIKTRGQQVTLSCSPISGHRSVSWYQQTPGQGLQFLFEYFSETQRNKGNFPGRFSGRQFSNSRSEMNVSTLELGDSALYLCASRASGTINEQFFGPGTRLTVL.

The chain has TRBV25-1 and TRBJ1-4; D gene unclear. Trimming removed 4 bases from V and 7 bases from J, with 10 bases in between. The germline V gene has CDR1 MGHDK and CDR2 SYGVNS. The CDR3 is made up of 13 amino acids. CDR3 protein: CASSGTDFEKLFF. The CDR3 nucleotides are TGTGCCAGCAGTGGGACCGACTTTGAAAAACTGTTTTTT.

The chain is built from TRBV12-3 or TRBV12-4 and TRBJ2-4; 8 bases match TRBD1. The CDR3 runs to 15 residues. V was clipped by 3 bases and J by 9 bases; unmatched bases: 10. CDR3 loop: CASSFRTGRLGIQYF. For the CDR3, the DNA is TGTGCCAGCAGTTTCCGGACAGGGAGGCTCGGCATTCAGTACTTC.

In its sample, this clonotype was seen a few times. V and J are TRBV20-1 and TRBJ1-5; D is unclear. The V end lost 4 bases, the J end lost 1 base, and 8 bases lay between the germline ends. CDR3 length equals 13 residues. Germline loops: CDR1 DFQATT, CDR2 SNEGSKA (reference sequence). CDR3 amino acids: CSAISGSNQPQHF. DNA for the CDR3: TGCAGTGCTATTAGCGGGAGCAATCAGCCCCAGCATTTT.